What follows are 11 T cell receptor beta chains derived from one specimen sequenced in a study of T-cell reconstitution after alpha-beta-depleted transplantation in children. Unique molecular identifiers were incorporated during preparation of the TCRbeta library. TCRdb re-called the PCR reads through MiXCR, storing one row per CDR3 protein. The sample includes 200,000 to 300,000 distinct CDR3 sequences, around 12% of them seen just once. Source: PBMCs from the stem cell graft donor, taken from the stem cell graft. All receptors derive from a human donor who donated a stem cell graft to a child with acute lymphoblastic leukemia.

This clonotype was counted at least ten times. Here the CDR3 reads CSVEDRIGGYTF. The CDR3, as DNA: TGCAGCGTTGAGGACAGGATAGGAGGCTACACCTTC. This rearrangement joins TRBV29-1 to TRBJ1-2, with 7 bases aligning to TRBD1. This CDR3 contains 12 residues. J lost 8 bases, V lost 3 bases, and 6 bases had no gene match. From germline, CDR1 is SQVTM and CDR2 ANQGSEA.

This clonotype was detected many times. The J gene is TRBJ2-3, the V gene TRBV12-3 or TRBV12-4; D gene unclear. This CDR3 is 14 amino acids long. The ends were cut back, 3 bases at V and 0 bases at J, with 7 bases in the middle. The CDR3 DNA reads as TGTGCCAGCAGTTTTGCGCACAGCACAGATACGCAGTATTTT. It encodes CASSFAHSTDTQYF.

This clonotype was seen at least ten times. The chain uses TRBV10-1 and TRBJ2-7; 14 nucleotides match TRBD2. V gave up 3 bases and J gave up 3 bases; unmatched junction bases: 1. Germline V CDR1 and CDR2: WNHNN, SYGVQD (reference sequence). The CDR3 is made up of 15 amino acids. The CDR3 nucleotides read TGCGCCAGCAGTGAAGGGACTAGCGGGAGCTACGAGCAGTACTTC. Its protein is CASSEGTSGSYEQYF.

This clonotype was seen ten or more times. The chain employs TRBV12-3 or TRBV12-4 and TRBJ2-2; the D gene is possibly TRBD1 (5 bases). The CDR3 extends over 16 amino acids. The V end lost 5 bases, the J end lost 1 base, and 14 bases lay between the germline ends. CDR3 loop: CASSQWVTENTGELFF. In DNA form, the CDR3 reads TGTGCCAGCAGTCAATGGGTGACAGAGAACACCGGGGAGCTGTTTTTT.

This clonotype occurred many times. The chain joins TRBV14 to TRBJ2-5; tentatively, D is TRBD1 (6 bases). The germline V gene has CDR1 SGHDN and CDR2 FVKESK. The V gene lost 1 base and the J gene lost 0 bases, with 9 bases spanning the gap. The CDR3 has 15 amino acids. DNA of the CDR3: TGTGCCAGCAGCCAAGGGACAGAATACCAAGAGACCCAGTACTTC. This sequence encodes CASSQGTEYQETQYF.

This clonotype was counted many times. The chain couples TRBV20-1 to TRBJ1-1; D is possibly TRBD1 (6 bases). V was trimmed by 1 base and J by 4 bases, leaving 13 bases between them. The CDR3 runs 14 residues. From germline, CDR1 is DFQATT and CDR2 SNEGSKA (reference sequence). The CDR3 reads CSARGGGRVTEAFF. The CDR3 nucleotides are TGCAGTGCTAGAGGTGGGGGCAGGGTCACTGAAGCTTTCTTT.

This clonotype was observed many times. The chain links TRBV7-9 to TRBJ2-5; 7 nucleotides line up with TRBD1. CDR1 and CDR2 from the germline V gene are SEHNR and FQNEAQ (reference sequence). J gave up 2 bases and V 1 base, and 7 bases lay outside the gene matches. CDR3 size: 16 residues. The CDR3 region is CASSLGIHRGQETQYF. CDR3 DNA sequence: TGTGCCAGCAGCTTAGGGATACACAGGGGACAAGAGACCCAGTACTTC.

The rearrangement links TRBV19 to TRBJ2-7; TRBD2 matches 9 bases. Germline V gene data show CDR1 as LNHDA and CDR2 as SQIVND (reference sequence). The V gene end was trimmed by 6 bases and the J gene end by 3 bases; junction bases not matched to a gene: 15. CDR3 length: 17 residues. CDR3 nucleotide sequence: TGTGCCAGTAGCCCGACAACTCTAGCGGGGCCTTTCTACGAGCAGTACTTC. Encoded protein: CASSPTTLAGPFYEQYF.

This clonotype was observed at least ten times. This chain joins TRBV10-3 and TRBJ2-5; D is perhaps TRBD2 (5 bases). Trimming took 10 bases from V and 4 from J, leaving 22 bases between them. Germline V gene lookup returns CDR1 ENHRY and CDR2 SYGVKD. The CDR3 has 15 residues. DNA of the CDR3: TGTGCCACCAACCTATCCCCGGACGGGGTAGAGACCCAGTACTTC. Translated, it gives CATNLSPDGVETQYF.

Many counts were recorded for this clonotype. The chain links TRBV4-1 to TRBJ2-5; the D gene could be TRBD1 or TRBD2 (5 bases each). Trimming removed 5 bases at V and 7 bases at J, with 17 bases between. CDR3 length: 14 amino acids. Looked up from germline, CDR1 is MGHRA and CDR2 is YSYEKL. The CDR3 sequence is CASSTRGGLMTQYF. In DNA, the CDR3 is TGCGCCAGCAGCACGAGGGGCGGCCTTATGACCCAGTACTTC.

This chain joins TRBV9 and TRBJ2-2; D uncertain. Germline CDR1 SGDLS, CDR2 YYNGEE. V was pared by 5 bases and J by 7 bases, with 6 bases between. CDR3 length: 11 residues. Here the CDR3 reads CASRASGELFF. The CDR3 DNA follows: TGTGCCAGCAGGGCGAGCGGGGAGCTGTTTTTT.